This T cell receptor (beta chain) was identified during a study of blood T cell repertoires in COVID-19. Study details: PBMCs, B-cell-depleted T cells, or T cells were the source of the cDNA or gDNA that made up the material.

The CDR3 loop spans 16 amino acids. V lost 3 bases and J lost 8, with 20 bases in between. Germline values: CDR1 LNHNV, CDR2 YYDKDF (reference sequence). This clone has a single count. Original analysis: Nucleated cell number was recorded as an estimate derived from reference gene primer amplification. Libraries were prepared by immunoSEQ multiplex PCR; TCRdb keeps only in-frame clonotypes and omits some of them. V and J calls and clone size are as listed in that table; D and trimming were resolved from the DNA. The sample contains some 100,000 clones, about 92% of which appear only once. The chain combines TRBV15 with TRBJ2-1, with a weak D call TRBD1 (6 bases). The sample taken for sequencing was peripheral blood. This receptor was obtained from an older woman with active COVID-19. CDR3 region: CATSRPGTPQGYEQFF. The CDR3 bases are TGTGCCACCAGCAGGCCCGGGACACCCCAGGGCTATGAGCAGTTCTTC.